These T cell receptor beta chains were read from a single sample in a study of cytomegalovirus exposure and HLA in healthy donors. Using immunoSEQ multiplex PCR, the repertoire was profiled, and TCRdb retains in-frame clones only, with some absent. The data show some 130,000 clones, with more than 70% seen just once and 2% to 2.5% held by the top ten. The source material was PBMCs. The receptors were sampled from a man aged 25-45 years in good health and CMV-seronegative. Both conserved end residues are part of each CDR3. D genes are given only for firm matches. Clone size is stated in some rows and not others, as once, few, many or a class when expanded.

>TRBD1|TRBV28|TRBJ2-7|few
CASSRGQGFYEQYF
TGTGCCAGCAGTAGGGGACAGGGATTCTACGAGCAGTACTTC
>.|TRBV7-9|TRBJ1-1|.
CASSLVGGGTEAFF
TGTGCCAGCAGCTTAGTGGGGGGGGGAACTGAAGCTTTCTTT
>.|TRBV6-5|TRBJ1-2|few
CASSYGASGASGYTF
TGTGCCAGCAGTTACGGCGCTTCAGGGGCGAGTGGCTACACCTTC
>TRBD1|TRBV7-9|TRBJ1-2|few
CASSSGQGVYGYTF
TGTGCCAGCAGCTCCGGACAGGGTGTATATGGCTACACCTTC
>TRBD1|TRBV2|TRBJ1-2|.
CASSLTGGDYGYTF
TGTGCCAGCAGTCTTACAGGGGGGGATTATGGCTACACCTTC
>.|TRBV5-1|TRBJ2-1|.
CASSLGQYNEQFF
TGCGCCAGCAGCTTGGGTCAGTACAATGAGCAGTTCTTC
>.|TRBV5-1|TRBJ1-1|.
CASSSQGRREAFF
TGCGCCAGCAGCTCACAGGGCAGAAGGGAAGCTTTCTTT
>.|TRBV20-1|TRBJ2-1|few
CSARATEQFF
TGCAGTGCTAGGGCCACTGAGCAGTTCTTC
>.|TRBV7-8|TRBJ1-2|.
CASSLVGGGRAYYGYTF
TGTGCCAGCAGCTTAGTGGGGGGGGGCAGGGCTTACTATGGCTACACCTTC
>.|TRBV5-1|TRBJ2-7|.
CASSAEGFEQYF
TGCGCCAGCAGCGCCGAGGGATTCGAGCAGTACTTC
>TRBD2|TRBV7-3|TRBJ2-1|.
CASSPPPGGPYNEQFF
TGTGCCAGCAGCCCCCCCCCGGGAGGCCCTTACAATGAGCAGTTCTTC
>TRBD2|TRBV5-6|TRBJ2-1|.
CASSSLAGGRNEQFF
TGTGCCAGCAGTTCACTAGCGGGAGGGAGGAATGAGCAGTTCTTC
>TRBD1|TRBV23-1|TRBJ2-7|few
CASSQSDRIFGSSYEQYF
TGCGCCAGCAGTCAATCGGACAGGATCTTCGGCAGCTCCTACGAGCAGTACTTC
>.|TRBV27|TRBJ2-5|few
CASSLIGGQETQYF
TGTGCCAGCAGTTTAATCGGGGGCCAAGAGACCCAGTACTTC
>TRBD2|TRBV10-3|TRBJ2-7|few
CAIKGTSGDPYEQYF
TGTGCCATCAAAGGGACTAGCGGAGACCCCTACGAGCAGTACTTC
>TRBD1|TRBV5-1|TRBJ1-6|.
CASSLFVQGGNSPLHF
TGCGCCAGCAGCTTGTTTGTGCAGGGGGGTAATTCACCCCTCCACTTT
>.|TRBV7-9|TRBJ1-4|.
CASSLEGRTNEKLFF
TGTGCCAGCAGCTTAGAGGGGAGGACTAATGAAAAACTGTTTTTT
>.|TRBV11-2|TRBJ1-4|.
CASSQGGSSNEKLFF
TGTGCCAGCAGCCAAGGGGGATCGTCTAATGAAAAACTGTTTTTT
>TRBD2|TRBV5-4|TRBJ2-1|.
CASSLTSGPYNEQFF
TGTGCCAGCAGCTTGACTAGCGGACCGTACAATGAGCAGTTCTTC
>.|TRBV30|TRBJ1-5|.
CAWSEQLSNQPQHF
TGTGCCTGGAGTGAACAGCTTAGCAATCAGCCCCAGCATTTT
>.|TRBV19|TRBJ1-6|.
CASSIGIYNSPLHF
TGTGCCAGTAGTATCGGGATCTATAATTCACCCCTCCACTTT
>.|TRBV6-5|TRBJ1-1|few
CASSYSARGGTEAFF
TGTGCCAGCAGTTACTCTGCCCGGGGGGGAACTGAAGCTTTCTTT
>.|TRBV6-1|TRBJ1-2|.
CASSERAGVLANYGYTF
TGTGCCAGCAGTGAAAGGGCAGGGGTGTTAGCTAACTATGGCTACACCTTC
>TRBD2|TRBV4-2|TRBJ2-7|.
CASSQDGTSGSRYEQYF
TGTGCCAGCAGCCAAGATGGGACTAGCGGGAGTAGATACGAGCAGTACTTC
>TRBD2|TRBV11-2|TRBJ2-1|.
CASSLGLAGVHSYNEQFF
TGTGCCAGCAGCTTAGGTCTAGCGGGAGTACATTCCTACAATGAGCAGTTCTTC
>TRBD1|TRBV6-5|TRBJ1-2|.
CASSYPGQGPYGYTF
TGTGCCAGCAGTTACCCGGGACAGGGGCCCTATGGCTACACCTTC
>TRBD2|TRBV11-2|TRBJ2-1|.
CASSPGTTFYNEQFF
TGTGCCAGCAGCCCCGGGACTACATTCTACAATGAGCAGTTCTTC
>.|TRBV10-3|TRBJ2-7|.
CAISESGHSYEQYF
TGTGCCATCAGTGAGTCGGGACACTCCTACGAGCAGTACTTC
>.|TRBV6-1|TRBJ2-7|once
CASSESTGFLTHEQYF
TGTGCCAGCAGTGAATCCACAGGGTTTTTGACCCACGAGCAGTACTTC
>TRBD2|TRBV13|TRBJ2-7|once
CASSLSPSGGLREQYF
TGTGCCAGCAGCTTAAGCCCATCGGGGGGATTACGGGAGCAGTACTTC
>.|TRBV5-1|TRBJ2-1|.
CASSLTTSLPTYNEQFF
TGCGCCAGCAGCTTGACCACTAGCCTGCCGACCTACAATGAGCAGTTCTTC
>.|TRBV14|TRBJ2-7|.
CASSFGPRQNDILYEQYF
TGTGCCAGCAGCTTCGGGCCCCGACAGAACGACATACTCTACGAGCAGTACTTC
>TRBD1|TRBV27|TRBJ1-2|.
CASSTGTGAPFYGYTF
TGTGCCAGCAGTACCGGGACAGGAGCTCCGTTCTATGGCTACACCTTC
>.|TRBV27|TRBJ2-3|.
CASSLSSTAMDTQYF
TGTGCCAGCAGTTTGTCCTCTACTGCGATGGATACGCAGTATTTT
>.|TRBV28|TRBJ2-1|.
CASSFLRGEGYNEQFF
TGTGCCAGCAGTTTCCTCCGGGGAGAAGGCTACAATGAGCAGTTCTTC
>TRBD1|TRBV5-1|TRBJ2-5|.
CASSLGWDRGLETQYF
TGCGCCAGCAGCTTGGGATGGGACAGGGGACTGGAGACCCAGTACTTC
>.|TRBV30|TRBJ1-5|.
CAWSPPGGNQPQHF
TGTGCCTGGAGTCCCCCCGGGGGGAATCAGCCCCAGCATTTT
>TRBD1|TRBV7-8|TRBJ1-5|.
CASSLVGTGNQPQHF
TGTGCCAGCAGCTTAGTGGGGACAGGCAATCAGCCCCAGCATTTT
>TRBD2|TRBV4-2|TRBJ2-3|.
CASSQVNGRSGDTQYF
TGTGCCAGCAGCCAAGTAAACGGGAGGTCGGGGGATACGCAGTATTTT
>TRBD1|TRBV7-8|TRBJ2-7|.
CASSSGQAPYEQYF
TGTGCCAGCAGCTCGGGACAGGCCCCCTACGAGCAGTACTTC
>.|TRBV6-5|TRBJ2-7|.
CASSYSGGLNYEQYF
TGTGCCAGCAGTTACTCGGGGGGGCTAAACTACGAGCAGTACTTC
>.|TRBV10-3|TRBJ1-4|.
CAISATGPTNEKLFF
TGTGCCATCAGCGCAACAGGTCCAACTAATGAAAAACTGTTTTTT
>.|TRBV7-2|TRBJ1-1|.
CASSLVGSAGTEAFF
TGTGCCAGCAGCTTAGTTGGTTCGGCGGGAACTGAAGCTTTCTTT
>.|TRBV5-1|TRBJ2-7|few
CASSPGQPSSYEQYF
TGCGCCAGCAGCCCAGGACAGCCCAGCTCCTACGAGCAGTACTTC
>TRBD1|TRBV5-8|TRBJ1-3|.
CASSLVPGGSGNTIYF
TGTGCCAGCAGCTTGGTCCCAGGGGGCTCTGGAAACACCATATATTTT
>.|TRBV5-8|TRBJ1-4|.
CASSMLVGKAAAEKLFF
TGTGCCAGCAGCATGCTTGTAGGCAAAGCGGCAGCAGAAAAACTGTTTTTT
>.|TRBV18|TRBJ2-7|once
CASSRDYEQYF
TGTGCCAGCTCCCGGGACTACGAGCAGTACTTC
>TRBD2|TRBV12-5|TRBJ2-1|.
CASGWLGTSDSSSYNEQFF
TGTGCTAGTGGTTGGTTGGGGACTAGCGACAGTAGCTCCTACAATGAGCAGTTCTTC
>TRBD1|TRBV7-2|TRBJ2-7|.
CASSFGQAYEQYF
TGTGCCAGCAGCTTCGGACAGGCCTACGAGCAGTACTTC
>.|TRBV15|TRBJ1-1|.
CATSRDVGLPEAFF
TGTGCCACCAGCAGAGATGTAGGACTCCCTGAAGCTTTCTTT
>TRBD1|TRBV5-1|TRBJ1-2|.
CASSLIPGTGGPPKTF
TGCGCCAGCAGCTTGATTCCCGGGACAGGGGGCCCCCCGAAGACCTTC
>.|TRBV27|TRBJ2-7|once
CASTRAGATEQYF
TGTGCCTCAACTAGGGCAGGGGCAACCGAGCAGTACTTC
>TRBD1|TRBV10-2|TRBJ2-7|.
CASSEGGQGVYEQYF
TGCGCCAGCAGTGAAGGAGGACAGGGGGTCTACGAGCAGTACTTC
>.|TRBV7-8|TRBJ2-5|few
CASSLASQETQYF
TGTGCCAGCAGCTTAGCCAGCCAAGAGACCCAGTACTTC